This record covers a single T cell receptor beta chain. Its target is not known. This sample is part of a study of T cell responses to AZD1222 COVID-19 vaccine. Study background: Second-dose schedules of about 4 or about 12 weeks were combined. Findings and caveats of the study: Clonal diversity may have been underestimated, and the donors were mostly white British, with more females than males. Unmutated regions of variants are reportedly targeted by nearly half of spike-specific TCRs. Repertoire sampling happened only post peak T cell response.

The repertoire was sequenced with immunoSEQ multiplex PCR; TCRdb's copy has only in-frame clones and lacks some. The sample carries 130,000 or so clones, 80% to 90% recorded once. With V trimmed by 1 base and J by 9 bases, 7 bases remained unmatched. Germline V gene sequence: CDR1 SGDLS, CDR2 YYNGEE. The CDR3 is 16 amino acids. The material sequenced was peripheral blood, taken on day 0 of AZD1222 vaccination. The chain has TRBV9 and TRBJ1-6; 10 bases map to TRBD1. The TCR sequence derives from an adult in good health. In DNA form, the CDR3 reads TGTGCCAGCAGCGTATCTTGGGACAGGGGCAGTTCACCCCTCCACTTT. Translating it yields CASSVSWDRGSSPLHF.